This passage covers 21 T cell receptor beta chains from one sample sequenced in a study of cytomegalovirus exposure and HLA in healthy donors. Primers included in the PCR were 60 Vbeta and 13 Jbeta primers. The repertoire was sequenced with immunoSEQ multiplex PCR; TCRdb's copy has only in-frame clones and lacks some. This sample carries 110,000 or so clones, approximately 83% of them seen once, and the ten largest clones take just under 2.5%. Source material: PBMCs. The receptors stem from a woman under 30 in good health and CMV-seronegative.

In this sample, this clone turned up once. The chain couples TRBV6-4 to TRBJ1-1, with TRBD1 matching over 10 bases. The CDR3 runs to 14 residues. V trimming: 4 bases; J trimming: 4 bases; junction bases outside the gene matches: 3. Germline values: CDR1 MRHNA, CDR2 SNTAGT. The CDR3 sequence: CASSAGQGRTEAFF. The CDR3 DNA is TGTGCCAGCAGTGCGGGACAGGGGCGCACTGAAGCTTTCTTT.

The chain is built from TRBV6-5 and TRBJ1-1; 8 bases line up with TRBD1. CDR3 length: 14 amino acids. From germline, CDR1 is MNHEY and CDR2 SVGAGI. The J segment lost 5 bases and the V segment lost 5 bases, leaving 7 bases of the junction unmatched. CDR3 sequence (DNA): TGTGCCAGCAGTCCCGACAGGGGACGGACTGAAGCTTTCTTT. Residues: CASSPDRGRTEAFF.

Here the CDR3 DNA reads TGTGCCAGCAGCGGGGGCCCGGGCTATGGCTACACCTTC. It translates to CASSGGPGYGYTF. The chain joins TRBV5-6 to TRBJ1-2; maybe TRBD1 (6 bases). With 4 bases removed from V and 4 bases from J, the gap between germline ends came to 11 bases. Germline lookup yields CDR1 SGHDT and CDR2 YYEEEE. This CDR3 contains 13 residues.

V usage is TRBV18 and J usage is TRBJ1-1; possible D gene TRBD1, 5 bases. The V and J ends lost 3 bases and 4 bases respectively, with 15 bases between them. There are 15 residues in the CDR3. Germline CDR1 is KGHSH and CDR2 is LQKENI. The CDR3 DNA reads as TGTGCCAGCTCACCCCCCAGGGTAGAAGGCACTGAAGCTTTCTTT. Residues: CASSPPRVEGTEAFF.

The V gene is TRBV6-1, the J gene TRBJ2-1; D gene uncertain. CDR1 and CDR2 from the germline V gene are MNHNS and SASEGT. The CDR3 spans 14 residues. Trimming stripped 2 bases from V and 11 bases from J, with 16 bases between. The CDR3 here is CASSEIFRNAKQFF. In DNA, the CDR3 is TGTGCCAGCAGTGAAATTTTTCGCAATGCTAAGCAGTTCTTC.

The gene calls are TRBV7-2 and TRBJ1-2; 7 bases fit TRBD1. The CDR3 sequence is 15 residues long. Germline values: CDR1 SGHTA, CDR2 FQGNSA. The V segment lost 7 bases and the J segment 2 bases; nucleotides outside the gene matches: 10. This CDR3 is CASTLLTGFNYGYTF. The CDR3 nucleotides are TGTGCCAGCACCCTACTGACAGGGTTCAACTATGGCTACACCTTC.

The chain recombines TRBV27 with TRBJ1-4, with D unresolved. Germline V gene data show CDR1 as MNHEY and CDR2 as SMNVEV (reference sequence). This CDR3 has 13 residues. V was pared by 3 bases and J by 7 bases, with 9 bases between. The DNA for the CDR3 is TGTGCCAGCAGTTTGTTCGGGATTGAAAAACTGTTTTTT. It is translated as CASSLFGIEKLFF.

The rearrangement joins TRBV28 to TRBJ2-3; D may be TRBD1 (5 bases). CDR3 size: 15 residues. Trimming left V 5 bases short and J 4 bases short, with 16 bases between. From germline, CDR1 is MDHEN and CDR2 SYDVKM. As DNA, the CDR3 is TGTGCCAGCAGTCAGAGTTCGGCAGGGCCAGATACGCAGTATTTT. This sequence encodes CASSQSSAGPDTQYF. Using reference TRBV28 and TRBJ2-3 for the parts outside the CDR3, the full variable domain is DVKVTQSSRYLVKRTGEKVFLECVQDMDHENMFWYRQDPGLGLRLIYFSYDVKMKEKGDIPEGYSVSREKKERFSLILESASTNQTSMYLCASSQSSAGPDTQYFGPGTRLTVL.

CDR3 sequence reads: CASSLTDNLYGYTF. The CDR3 DNA reads as TGTGCCAGCAGCTTAACAGACAACCTCTATGGCTACACCTTC. This rearrangement joins TRBV11-2 to TRBJ1-2, with D unclear. CDR1 and CDR2 (germline): SGHAT, FQNNGV. The V end lost 2 bases, the J end lost 4 bases, and 11 bases lay between the germline ends. This CDR3 has 14 residues.

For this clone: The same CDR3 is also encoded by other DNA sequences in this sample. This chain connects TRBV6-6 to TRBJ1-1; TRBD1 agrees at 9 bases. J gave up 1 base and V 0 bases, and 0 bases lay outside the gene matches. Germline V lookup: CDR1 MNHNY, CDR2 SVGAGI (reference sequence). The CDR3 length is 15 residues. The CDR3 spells CASSYSGQGNTEAFF. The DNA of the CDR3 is TGTGCCAGCAGTTACTCGGGACAGGGGAACACTGAAGCTTTCTTT.

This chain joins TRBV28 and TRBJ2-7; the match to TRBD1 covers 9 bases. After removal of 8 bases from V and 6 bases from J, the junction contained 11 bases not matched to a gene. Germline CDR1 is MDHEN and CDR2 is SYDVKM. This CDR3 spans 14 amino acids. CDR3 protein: CASSTPGQGSEQYF. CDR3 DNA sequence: TGTGCCAGCTCAACTCCGGGACAGGGAAGCGAGCAGTACTTC.

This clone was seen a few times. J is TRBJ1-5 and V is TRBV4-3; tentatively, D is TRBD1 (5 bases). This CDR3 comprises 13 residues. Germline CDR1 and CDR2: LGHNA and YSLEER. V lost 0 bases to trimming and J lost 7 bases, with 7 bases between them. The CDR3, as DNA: TGCGCCAGCAGCCAAGACAGGGCCCAGCCCCAGCATTTT. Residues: CASSQDRAQPQHF.

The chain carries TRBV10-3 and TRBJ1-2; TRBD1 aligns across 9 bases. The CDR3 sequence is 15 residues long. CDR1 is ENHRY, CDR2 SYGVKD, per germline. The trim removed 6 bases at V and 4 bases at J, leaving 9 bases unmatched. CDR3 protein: CAISGPGQGSYGYTF. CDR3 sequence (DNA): TGTGCCATCAGCGGGCCGGGACAGGGTTCCTATGGCTACACCTTC.

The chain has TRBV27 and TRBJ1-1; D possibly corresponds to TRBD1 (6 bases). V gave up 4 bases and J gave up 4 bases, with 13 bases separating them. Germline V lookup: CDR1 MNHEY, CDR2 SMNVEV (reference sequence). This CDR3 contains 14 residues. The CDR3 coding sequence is TGTGCCAGCAGTTCGCCGGCAGGGGCCACTGAAGCTTTCTTT. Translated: CASSSPAGATEAFF.

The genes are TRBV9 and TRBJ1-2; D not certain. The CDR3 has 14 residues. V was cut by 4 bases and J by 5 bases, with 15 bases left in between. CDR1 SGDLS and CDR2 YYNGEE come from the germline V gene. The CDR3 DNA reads TGTGCCAGCAGCACCGTGGGAGGGAGATATGGCTACACCTTC. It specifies CASSTVGGRYGYTF.

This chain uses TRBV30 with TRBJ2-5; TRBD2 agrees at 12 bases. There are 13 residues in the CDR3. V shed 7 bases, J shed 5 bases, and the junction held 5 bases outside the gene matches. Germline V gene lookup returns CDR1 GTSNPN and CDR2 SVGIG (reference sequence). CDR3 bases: TGTGCCTCCCCGACTAGCGGGGGTGAGACCCAGTACTTC. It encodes CASPTSGGETQYF.

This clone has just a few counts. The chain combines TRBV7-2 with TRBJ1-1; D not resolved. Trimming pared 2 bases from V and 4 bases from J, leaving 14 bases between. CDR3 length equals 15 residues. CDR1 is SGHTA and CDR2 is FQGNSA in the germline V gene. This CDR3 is CASSLTKETGTEAFF. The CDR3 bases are TGTGCCAGCAGCTTAACAAAGGAGACGGGCACTGAAGCTTTCTTT.

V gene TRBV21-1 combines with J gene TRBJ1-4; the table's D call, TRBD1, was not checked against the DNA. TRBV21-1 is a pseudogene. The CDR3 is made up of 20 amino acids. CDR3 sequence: CASSKERSNYRTGGMEKLFF. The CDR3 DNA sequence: TGTGCCAGCAGCAAAGAAAGGTCCAACTACAGGACAGGGGGAATGGAAAAACTGTTTTTT.

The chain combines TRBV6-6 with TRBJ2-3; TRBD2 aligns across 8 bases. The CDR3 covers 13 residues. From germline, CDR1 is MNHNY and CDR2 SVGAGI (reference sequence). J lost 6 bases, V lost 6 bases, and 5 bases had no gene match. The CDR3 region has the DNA TGTGCCAGCAGGGGTAGCGGGGAGGATACGCAGTATTTT. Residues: CASRGSGEDTQYF.

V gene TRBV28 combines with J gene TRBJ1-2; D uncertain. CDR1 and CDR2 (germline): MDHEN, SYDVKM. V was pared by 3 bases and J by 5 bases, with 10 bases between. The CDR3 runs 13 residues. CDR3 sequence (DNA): TGTGCCAGCAGTTTTACAGTGGATTATGGCTACACCTTC. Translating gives CASSFTVDYGYTF.

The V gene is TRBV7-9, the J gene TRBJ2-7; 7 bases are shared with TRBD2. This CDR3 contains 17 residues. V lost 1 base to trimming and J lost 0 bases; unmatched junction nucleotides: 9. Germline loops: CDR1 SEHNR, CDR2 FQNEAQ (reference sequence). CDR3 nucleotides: TGTGCCAGCAGCTTAGGGGCTTCTGGCGGGAGCTCCTACGAGCAGTACTTC. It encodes CASSLGASGGSSYEQYF.